The clone carrying this TCR beta chain was found once. The junction had 10 bases not matched to a gene; V was cut back by 6 bases and J by 4 bases. From germline, CDR1 is MDHEN and CDR2 SYDVKM. CDR3 length: 17 amino acids. The data are from a study of blood T cell repertoires in COVID-19. About the research overall: PBMCs, B-cell-depleted T cells, or T cells were the source of the cDNA or gDNA that made up the material.

Original data processing: Estimation of nucleated cell counts was performed using reference gene primer amplification. This table comes from immunoSEQ multiplex PCR, and its TCRdb copy is limited to in-frame clones, with some not included. V and J calls and clone size are as listed in that table; D and trimming were resolved from the DNA. This table holds 110,000 to 150,000 clones, 84% found once. The rearrangement links TRBV28 to TRBJ1-5; 12 nucleotides align to TRBD1. Material: PBMCs or T cells enriched from blood (not recorded which). The receptor comes from a man aged 40-55 years with acute COVID-19. The CDR3 DNA reads TGTGCCAGCAGCCTAACCGGGACAGGGGGCCTTAATCAGCCCCAGCATTTT. Protein: CASSLTGTGGLNQPQHF.